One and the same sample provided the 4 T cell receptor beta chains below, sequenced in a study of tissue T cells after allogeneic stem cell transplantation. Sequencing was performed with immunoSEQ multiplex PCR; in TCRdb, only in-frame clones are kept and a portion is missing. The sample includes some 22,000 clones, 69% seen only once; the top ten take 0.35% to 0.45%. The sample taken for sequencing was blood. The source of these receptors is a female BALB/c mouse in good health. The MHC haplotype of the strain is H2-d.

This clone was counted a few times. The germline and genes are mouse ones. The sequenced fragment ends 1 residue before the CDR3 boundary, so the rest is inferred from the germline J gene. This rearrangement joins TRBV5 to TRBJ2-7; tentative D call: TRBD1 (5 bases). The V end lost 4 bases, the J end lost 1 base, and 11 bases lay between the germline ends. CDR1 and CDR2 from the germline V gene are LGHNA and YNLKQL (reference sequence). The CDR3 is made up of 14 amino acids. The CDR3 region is CASSPGQNSYEQYF. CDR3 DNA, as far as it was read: TGTGCCAGCAGCCCTGGACAAAATTCCTATGAACAGTAC.

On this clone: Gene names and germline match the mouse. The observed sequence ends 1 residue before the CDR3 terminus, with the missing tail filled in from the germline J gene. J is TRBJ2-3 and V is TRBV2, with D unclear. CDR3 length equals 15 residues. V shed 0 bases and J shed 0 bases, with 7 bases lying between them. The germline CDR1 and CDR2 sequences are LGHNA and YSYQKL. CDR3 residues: CASSQDWASAETLYF. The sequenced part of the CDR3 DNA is TGTGCCAGCAGCCAAGATTGGGCTAGTGCAGAAACGCTGTAT.

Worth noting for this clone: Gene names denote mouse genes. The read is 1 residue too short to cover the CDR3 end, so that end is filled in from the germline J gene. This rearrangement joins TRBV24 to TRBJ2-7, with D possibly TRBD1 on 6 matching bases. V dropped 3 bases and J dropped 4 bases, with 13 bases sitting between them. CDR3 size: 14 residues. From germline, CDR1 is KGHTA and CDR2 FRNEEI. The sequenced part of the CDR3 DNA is TGTGCCAGCAGTCTACCGGGACATCTTTATGAACAGTAC. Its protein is CASSLPGHLYEQY. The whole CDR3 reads CASSLPGHLYEQYF.

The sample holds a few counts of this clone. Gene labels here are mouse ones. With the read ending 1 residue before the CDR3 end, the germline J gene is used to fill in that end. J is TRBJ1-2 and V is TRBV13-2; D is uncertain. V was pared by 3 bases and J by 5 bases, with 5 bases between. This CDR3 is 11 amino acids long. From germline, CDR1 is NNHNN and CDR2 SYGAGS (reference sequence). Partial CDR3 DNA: TGTGCCAGCGGTGGAGGGTCCGACTACACC. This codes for CASGGGSDYT. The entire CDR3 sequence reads CASGGGSDYTF.